This T cell receptor beta chain originates from a study of identical twins (dated by TCRdb to about 2016). The study in broad terms: TCR alpha and beta repertoires from monozygotic twins, unrelated adults of various ages and cord blood were deep-sequenced to test whether fetal clonotypes persist. To rule out contamination, the twin experiments were replicated at different times with different library preparation protocols. The investigation overall reported the following: Fewer insertions were carried by abundant cord blood beta clonotypes; a weaker similar trend was observed in young adult naive repertoires, while no such trend was observed in memory repertoires. Out-of-frame TCR alpha sharing in monozygotic twins was systematically underestimated by recombination models, whereas sharing between unrelated individuals was in agreement with the recombination models. Zero-insertion analyses could be partly confounded by invariant T cells such as MAIT and iNKT, though diverse VJ usage argued against such confounding for most clonotypes. In beta out-of-frame sequences, excess twin sharing was weaker, because having fewer shared sequences lowered the signal-to-noise ratio. Out-of-frame TCR alpha sequences shared between twins showed an excess of low generation-probability sequences compared with coincidental sharing between unrelated individuals. Because the same donors could not be followed over many years, the conclusions relied on cross-sectional statistical analysis.

Every donor in the study was a healthy Caucasian. The twin cohort consisted of three pairs of female monozygotic twins, all aged 18 to 29 years. Miltenyi CD45RO+ enrichment and human naive T-cell isolation kits were used to isolate memory (CD45RO+) and naive T cells from PBMC. This clonotype was recorded a few times. It has no known antigen specificity. Per-nucleotide qualities are absent, and no much larger clonotype sits a single base away. The library came from 5' RACE. The instrument given in TCRdb is Illumina HiSeq 2000. Template switching introduced a universal primer binding site; the final cDNA contained a unique molecular identifier, enabling accurate counting of TCR cDNA molecules. Specific primers in the conserved constant-segment region were used to synthesize first-strand cDNA for TCR alpha and beta chains. To control for contamination, every cDNA library was double barcoded, receiving both a SMART-Mk sample barcode and Illumina barcodes. Two successive PCR steps introduced TruSeq adapter sequences along with Illumina sample barcodes. Sequencing of the TCR alpha and beta cDNA libraries was done on the Illumina HiSeq platform using custom primers. On the authors' methods: Unique molecular identifiers were extracted from raw reads with MiGEC, and CDR3 positions were determined with MiXCR. For each individual, recombination models were inferred using an EM algorithm with the repgenHMM and IGoR tools. Shared clonotype analysis was performed with the tcR package in R, normalizing sharing by the product of cloneset sizes. To study raw recombination without the effects of thymic and clonal selection, out-of-frame nonproductive sequences were analyzed. The public sequencing data were trimmed at Q25 with fastp and processed into clonotypes with MiXCR by TCRdb, which kept only in-frame beta chains. Duplicate CDR3 protein sequences are folded into a single record with the most common DNA and genes. Clone size and V and J calls follow TCRdb, not the original study. The sample has 220,000 or so distinct CDR3 sequences on record, approximately 7% of them singletons. Roughly 3.9% of the sample rests with the top ten.

The germline V gene supplies CDR1 SNHLY and CDR2 FYNNEI. Including the terminal cysteine and phenylalanine, the CDR3 comprises 12 residues. Only the CDR3 portion is preserved as DNA: 36 bases, with reading frame beginning at the first base. Deletion took 7 bases off V and 5 bases off J, with a span of 9 bases between the germline ends. These data were also reused for a study on yellow fever vaccine responses in identical twins. From that second study: The authors reported that the T cell response to vaccination in identical twins appeared partly convergent and partly personalized. In identical twins, the study followed T cell clones that responded to the vaccine with precision.

The V and J segments used are TRBV2 and TRBJ1-5; confidence is insufficient to name the D gene. The clonotype originates from a woman between 18 and 29 years old in good health. What was sequenced was memory (CD45RO+) T cells sorted from blood. The cell subset or site tag for this specimen amounts to: CD45RO+ enriched T cells. The CDR3 in this case is CASTFEDQPQHF. The DNA sequence reads TGTGCCAGCACGTTCGAGGATCAGCCCCAGCATTTT. With the portions outside the CDR3 filled from the reference TRBV2 and TRBJ1-5 genes, the complete variable region becomes EPEVTQTPSHQVTQMGQEVILRCVPISNHLYFYWYRQILGQKVEFLVSFYNNEISEKSEIFDDQFSVERPDGSNFTLKIRSTKLEDSAMYFCASTFEDQPQHFGDGTRLSIL.